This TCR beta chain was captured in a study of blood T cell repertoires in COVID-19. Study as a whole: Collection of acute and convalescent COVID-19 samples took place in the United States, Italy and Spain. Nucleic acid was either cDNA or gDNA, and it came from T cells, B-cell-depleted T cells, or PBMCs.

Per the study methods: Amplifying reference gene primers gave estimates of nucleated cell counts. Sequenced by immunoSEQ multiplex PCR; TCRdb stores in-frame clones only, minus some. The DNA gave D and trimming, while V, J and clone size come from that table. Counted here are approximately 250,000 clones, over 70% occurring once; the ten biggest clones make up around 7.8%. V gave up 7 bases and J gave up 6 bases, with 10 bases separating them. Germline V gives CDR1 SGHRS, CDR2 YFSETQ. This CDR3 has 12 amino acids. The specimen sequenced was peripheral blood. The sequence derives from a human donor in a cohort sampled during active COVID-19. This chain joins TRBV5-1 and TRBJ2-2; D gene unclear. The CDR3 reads CASSPIPGELFF. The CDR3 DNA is TGCGCCAGCTCCCCTATTCCCGGGGAGCTGTTTTTT.